This T cell receptor (beta chain) is from a study of cytomegalovirus exposure and HLA in healthy donors. The PCR used 60 Vbeta and 13 Jbeta primers. Using immunoSEQ multiplex PCR, the repertoire was profiled, and TCRdb retains in-frame clones only, with some absent. The data contain approximately 150,000 clones, 80% to 90% of them singletons. This TCR derives from a man aged 30 to 45 in good health and CMV-seropositive. Sequences were obtained from PBMCs.

CDR3 bases: TGCAGTGCTAGAGCACAAGAGACCCAGTACTTC. It is translated as CSARAQETQYF. This sequence joins TRBV20-1 and TRBJ2-5; no clear D gene. CDR1 is DFQATT and CDR2 is SNEGSKA in the germline V gene (reference sequence). V lost 1 base and J lost 2, with 2 bases in between. The CDR3 is made up of 11 amino acids.